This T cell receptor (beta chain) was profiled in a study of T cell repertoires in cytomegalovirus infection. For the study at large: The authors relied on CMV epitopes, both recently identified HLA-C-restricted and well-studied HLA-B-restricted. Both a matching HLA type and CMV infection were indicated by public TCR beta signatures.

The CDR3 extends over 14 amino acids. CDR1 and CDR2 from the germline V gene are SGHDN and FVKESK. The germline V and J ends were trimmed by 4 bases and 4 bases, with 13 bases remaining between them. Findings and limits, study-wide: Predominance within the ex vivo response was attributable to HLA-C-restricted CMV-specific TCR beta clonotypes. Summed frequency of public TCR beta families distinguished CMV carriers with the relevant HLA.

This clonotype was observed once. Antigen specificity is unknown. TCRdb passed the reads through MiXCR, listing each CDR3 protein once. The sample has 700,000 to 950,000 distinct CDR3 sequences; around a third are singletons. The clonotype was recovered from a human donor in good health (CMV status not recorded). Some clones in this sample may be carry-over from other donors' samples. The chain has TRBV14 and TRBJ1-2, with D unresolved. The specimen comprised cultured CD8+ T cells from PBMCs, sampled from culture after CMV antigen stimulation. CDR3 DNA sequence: TGTGCCAGCAGCCCCTACTCACGGGGCTATGGCTACACCTTC. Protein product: CASSPYSRGYGYTF. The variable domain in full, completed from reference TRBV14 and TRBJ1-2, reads EAGVTQFPSHSVIEKGQTVTLRCDPISGHDNLYWYRRVMGKEIKFLLHFVKESKQDESGMPNNRFLAERTGGTYSTLKVQPAELEDSGVYFCASSPYSRGYGYTFGSGTRLTVV.